A single T cell receptor beta chain is shown here with its context. Its matching antigen is unknown. The data were obtained in a study of cytomegalovirus exposure and HLA in healthy donors. The PCR used 60 Vbeta and 13 Jbeta primers. Profiled with immunoSEQ multiplex PCR; TCRdb holds only in-frame clones, not every one. This table has around 140,000 clones, approximately 80% appearing once. These donors, healthy bone marrow donors, were studied. The CDR3 covers 12 residues. CDR1 and CDR2 (germline): MDHEN, SYDVKM. V was clipped by 8 bases and J by 1 base, with 8 bases between them. Overall study results and limits: Per published accounts, TCR beta sequences correctly predicted the HLA-A and HLA-B alleles of most subjects. Confirmation was obtained in vitro that a few CMV-associated chains are specific for CMV antigens. The study carried out a later analysis of TCR beta sequences. It associated 15,000 to 20,000 of them with specific HLA alleles at a false discovery rate of 0.05.

This chain links TRBV28 with TRBJ1-1; D remains unclear. The TCR was taken from a woman aged 40 to 49 in good health and CMV-seropositive. The specimen sequenced was PBMCs. The CDR3 reads CASLRRNTEAFF. CDR3 bases: TGTGCCAGCCTTCGGAGGAACACTGAAGCTTTCTTT.